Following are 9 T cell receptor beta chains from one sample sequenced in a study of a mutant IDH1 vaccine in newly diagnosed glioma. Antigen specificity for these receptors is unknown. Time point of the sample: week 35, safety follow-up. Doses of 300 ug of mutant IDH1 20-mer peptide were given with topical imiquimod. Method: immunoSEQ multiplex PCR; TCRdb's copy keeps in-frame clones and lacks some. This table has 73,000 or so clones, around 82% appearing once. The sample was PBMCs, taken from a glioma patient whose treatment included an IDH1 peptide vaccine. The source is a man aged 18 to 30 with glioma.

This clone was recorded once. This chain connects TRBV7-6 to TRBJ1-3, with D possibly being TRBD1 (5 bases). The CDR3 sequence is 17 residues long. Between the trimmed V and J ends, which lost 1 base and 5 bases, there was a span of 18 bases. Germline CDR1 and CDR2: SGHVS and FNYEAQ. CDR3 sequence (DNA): TGTGCCAGCAGCTTAGGAGCGGGACCGGGGGGAAGAAACACCATATATTTT. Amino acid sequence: CASSLGAGPGGRNTIYF. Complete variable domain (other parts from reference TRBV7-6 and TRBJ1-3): GAGVSQSPRYKVTKRGQDVALRCDPISGHVSLYWYRQALGQGPEFLTYFNYEAQQDKSGLPNDRFSAERPEGSISTLTIQRTEQRDSAMYRCASSLGAGPGGRNTIYFGEGSWLTVV.

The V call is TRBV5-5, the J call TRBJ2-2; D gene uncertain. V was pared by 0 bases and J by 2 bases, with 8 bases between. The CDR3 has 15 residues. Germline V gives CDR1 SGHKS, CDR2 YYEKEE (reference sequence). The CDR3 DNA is TGTGCCAGCAGCTTGGGGGTCAGCAACACCGGGGAGCTGTTTTTT. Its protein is CASSLGVSNTGELFF.

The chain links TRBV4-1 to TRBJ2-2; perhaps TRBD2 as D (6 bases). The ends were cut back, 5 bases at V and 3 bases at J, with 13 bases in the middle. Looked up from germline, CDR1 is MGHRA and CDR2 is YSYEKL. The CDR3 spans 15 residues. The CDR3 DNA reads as TGCGCCAGCAGCTTGACGGGAGAGCACACCGGGGAGCTGTTTTTT. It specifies CASSLTGEHTGELFF.

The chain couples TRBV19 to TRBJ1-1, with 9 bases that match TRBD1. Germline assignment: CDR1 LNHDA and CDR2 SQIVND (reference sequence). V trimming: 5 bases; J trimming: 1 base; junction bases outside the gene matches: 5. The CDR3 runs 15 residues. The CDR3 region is CASSRDRVSNTEAFF. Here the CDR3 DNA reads TGTGCCAGTAGTCGGGACAGGGTTTCGAACACTGAAGCTTTCTTT. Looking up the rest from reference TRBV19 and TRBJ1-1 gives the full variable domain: DGGITQSPKYLFRKEGQNVTLSCEQNLNHDAMYWYRQDPGQGLRLIYYSQIVNDFQKGDIAEGYSVSREKKESFPLTVTSAQKNPTAFYLCASSRDRVSNTEAFFGQGTRLTVV.

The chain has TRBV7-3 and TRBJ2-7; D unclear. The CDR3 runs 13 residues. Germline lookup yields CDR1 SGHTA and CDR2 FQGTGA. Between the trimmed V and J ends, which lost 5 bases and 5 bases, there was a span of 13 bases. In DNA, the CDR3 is TGTGCCAGCAGCCTCGCCGCCCCGAACGAGCAGTACTTC. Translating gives CASSLAAPNEQYF.

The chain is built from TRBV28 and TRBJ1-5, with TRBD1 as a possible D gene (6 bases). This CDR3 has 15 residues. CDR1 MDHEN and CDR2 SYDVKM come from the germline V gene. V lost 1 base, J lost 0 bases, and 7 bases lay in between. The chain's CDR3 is CASSLSDSSNQPQHF. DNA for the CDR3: TGTGCCAGCAGTTTATCGGACAGTAGCAATCAGCCCCAGCATTTT. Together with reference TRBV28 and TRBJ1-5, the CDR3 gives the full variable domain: DVKVTQSSRYLVKRTGEKVFLECVQDMDHENMFWYRQDPGLGLRLIYFSYDVKMKEKGDIPEGYSVSREKKERFSLILESASTNQTSMYLCASSLSDSSNQPQHFGDGTRLSIL.

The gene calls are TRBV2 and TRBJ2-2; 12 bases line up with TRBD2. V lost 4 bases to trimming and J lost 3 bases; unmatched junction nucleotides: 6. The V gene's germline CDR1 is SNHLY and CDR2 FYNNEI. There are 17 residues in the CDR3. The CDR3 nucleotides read TGTGCCAGCAGTGTCCTAGCGGGAGGGCCAGACACCGGGGAGCTGTTTTTT. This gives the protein CASSVLAGGPDTGELFF.

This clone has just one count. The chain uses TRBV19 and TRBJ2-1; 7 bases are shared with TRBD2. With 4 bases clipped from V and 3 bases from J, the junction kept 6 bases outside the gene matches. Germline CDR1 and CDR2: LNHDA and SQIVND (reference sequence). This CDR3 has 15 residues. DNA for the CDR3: TGTGCCAGTAGTACCCAAGCGGGATTCTACAATGAGCAGTTCTTC. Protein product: CASSTQAGFYNEQFF.

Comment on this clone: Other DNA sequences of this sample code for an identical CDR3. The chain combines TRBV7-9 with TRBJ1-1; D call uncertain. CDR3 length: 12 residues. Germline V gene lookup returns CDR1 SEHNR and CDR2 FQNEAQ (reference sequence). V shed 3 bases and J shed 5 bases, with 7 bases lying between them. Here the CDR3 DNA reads TGTGCCAGCAGCTTTCGGATTACTGAAGCTTTCTTT. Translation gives CASSFRITEAFF.